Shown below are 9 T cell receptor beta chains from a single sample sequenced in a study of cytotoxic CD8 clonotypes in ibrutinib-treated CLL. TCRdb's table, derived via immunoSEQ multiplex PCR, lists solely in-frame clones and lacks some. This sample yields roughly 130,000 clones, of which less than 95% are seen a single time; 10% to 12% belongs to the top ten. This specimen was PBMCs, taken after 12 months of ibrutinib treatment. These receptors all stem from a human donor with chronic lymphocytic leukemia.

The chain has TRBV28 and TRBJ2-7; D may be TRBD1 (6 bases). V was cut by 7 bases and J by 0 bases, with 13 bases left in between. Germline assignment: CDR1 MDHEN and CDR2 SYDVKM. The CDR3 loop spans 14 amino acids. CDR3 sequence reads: CASTLGASSYEQYF. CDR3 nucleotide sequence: TGTGCCAGCACCCTGGGGGCCAGCTCCTACGAGCAGTACTTC.

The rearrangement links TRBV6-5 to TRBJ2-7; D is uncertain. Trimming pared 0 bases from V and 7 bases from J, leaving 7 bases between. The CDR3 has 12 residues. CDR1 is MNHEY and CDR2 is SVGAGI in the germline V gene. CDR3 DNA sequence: TGTGCCAGCAGTTACTCGGTGGGGGAGCAGTACTTC. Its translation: CASSYSVGEQYF.

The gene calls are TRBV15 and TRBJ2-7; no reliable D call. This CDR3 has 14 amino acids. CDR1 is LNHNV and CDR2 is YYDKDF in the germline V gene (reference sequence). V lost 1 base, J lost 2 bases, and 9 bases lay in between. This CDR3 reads CATSRVPMAYEQYF. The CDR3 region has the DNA TGTGCCACCAGCAGAGTACCGATGGCCTACGAGCAGTACTTC.

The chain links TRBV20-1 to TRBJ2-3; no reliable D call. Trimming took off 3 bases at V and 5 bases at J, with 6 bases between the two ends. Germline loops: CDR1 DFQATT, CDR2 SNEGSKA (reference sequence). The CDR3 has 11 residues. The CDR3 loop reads CSASHVDTQYF. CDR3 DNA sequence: TGCAGTGCTAGCCACGTAGATACGCAGTATTTT.

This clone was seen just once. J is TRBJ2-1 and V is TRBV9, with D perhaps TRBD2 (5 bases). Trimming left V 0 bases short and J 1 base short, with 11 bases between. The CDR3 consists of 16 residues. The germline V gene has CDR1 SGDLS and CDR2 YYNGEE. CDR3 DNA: TGTGCCAGCAGCGTAGTCCTAGCTAATTCCTACAATGAGCAGTTCTTC. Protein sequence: CASSVVLANSYNEQFF.

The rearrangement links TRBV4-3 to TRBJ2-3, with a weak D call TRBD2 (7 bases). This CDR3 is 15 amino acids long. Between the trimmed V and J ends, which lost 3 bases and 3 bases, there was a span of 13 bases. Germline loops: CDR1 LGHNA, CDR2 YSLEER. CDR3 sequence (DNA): TGCGCCAGCAGCCATCGGGGGGCTGATACAGATACGCAGTATTTT. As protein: CASSHRGADTDTQYF.

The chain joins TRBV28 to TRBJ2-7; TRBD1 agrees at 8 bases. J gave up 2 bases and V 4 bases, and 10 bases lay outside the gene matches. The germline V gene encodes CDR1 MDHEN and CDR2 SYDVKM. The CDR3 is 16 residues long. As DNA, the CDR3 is TGTGCCAGCAGTTCGTCTGGCGGACAGGGACCCTACGAGCAGTACTTC. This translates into CASSSSGGQGPYEQYF.

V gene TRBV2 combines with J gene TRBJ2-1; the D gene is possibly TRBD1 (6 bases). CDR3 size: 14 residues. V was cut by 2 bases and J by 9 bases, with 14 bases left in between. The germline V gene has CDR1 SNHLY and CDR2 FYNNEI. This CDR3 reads CASSEQGNWGEQFF. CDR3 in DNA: TGTGCCAGCAGTGAACAGGGGAATTGGGGTGAGCAGTTCTTC.

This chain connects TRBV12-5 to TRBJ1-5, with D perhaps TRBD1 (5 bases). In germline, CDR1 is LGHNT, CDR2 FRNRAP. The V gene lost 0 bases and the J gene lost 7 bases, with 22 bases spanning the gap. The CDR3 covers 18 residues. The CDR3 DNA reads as TGTGCTAGTGGTTTGGTAAAATCTCTAGACAGAGGAAAGCAGCCCCAGCATTTT. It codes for CASGLVKSLDRGKQPQHF. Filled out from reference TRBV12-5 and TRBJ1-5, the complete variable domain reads DARVTQTPRHKVTEMGQEVTMRCQPILGHNTVFWYRQTMMQGLELLAYFRNRAPLDDSGMPKDRFSAEMPDATLATLKIQPSEPRDSAVYFCASGLVKSLDRGKQPQHFGDGTRLSIL.